What follows are 24 T cell receptor beta chains derived from one specimen sequenced in a study of cytomegalovirus exposure and HLA in healthy donors. The study ran its PCR with 60 Vbeta and 13 Jbeta primers. The protocol was immunoSEQ multiplex PCR, while the TCRdb copy is restricted to in-frame clones and leaves out a portion. Of about 50,000 clones in the sample, roughly 82% were seen once. Sequenced material: PBMCs. These receptors came from a man in his thirties or forties in good health and CMV-seronegative.

The genes are TRBV30 and TRBJ1-1; 10 bases map to TRBD1. V shed 3 bases and J 5 bases; nucleotides not matched to a gene: 3. CDR3 size: 13 residues. Germline CDR1 reads GTSNPN; CDR2 reads SVGIG (reference sequence). CDR3 nucleotide sequence: TGTGCCTGGAGGGACAGGGGGTGGACTGAAGCTTTCTTT. This sequence encodes CAWRDRGWTEAFF. The complete variable domain, with remaining parts taken from reference TRBV30 and TRBJ1-1, reads SQTIHQWPATLVQPVGSPLSLECTVEGTSNPNLYWYRQAAGRGLQLLFYSVGIGQISSEVPQNLSASRPQDRQFILSSKKLLLSDSGFYLCAWRDRGWTEAFFGQGTRLTVV.

This clone came up once. This chain links TRBV30 with TRBJ1-5, with 9 bases identical to TRBD1. The germline V gene encodes CDR1 GTSNPN and CDR2 SVGIG (reference sequence). The junction had 6 bases not matched to a gene; V was cut back by 3 bases and J by 3 bases. CDR3 length: 15 amino acids. CDR3 sequence: CAWSNRGPFNQPQHF. The CDR3 nucleotides read TGTGCCTGGAGCAACAGGGGGCCTTTCAATCAGCCCCAGCATTTT.

This sequence joins TRBV7-2 and TRBJ2-3; the D gene is possibly TRBD2 (5 bases). Per the germline V gene, CDR1 is SGHTA and CDR2 is FQGNSA. Between the trimmed V and J ends, which lost 2 bases and 6 bases, there was a span of 18 bases. The CDR3 runs to 16 residues. The CDR3, as DNA: TGTGCCAGCAGCTTACGCCCGGGGTCCTCTCTGGATACGCAGTATTTT. Translation: CASSLRPGSSLDTQYF.

The genes are TRBV19 and TRBJ1-3; the D gene is possibly TRBD1 (5 bases). V gave up 1 base and J gave up 6 bases, with 10 bases separating them. CDR1 is LNHDA and CDR2 is SQIVND in the germline V gene (reference sequence). The CDR3 is 14 amino acids. CDR3 residues: CASSIAGVKNTIYF. DNA of the CDR3: TGTGCCAGTAGTATAGCGGGGGTTAAAAACACCATATATTTT.

A word on this clone: One end of the junction fails to match germline, which may point to a read error. The J gene is TRBJ2-4, the V gene TRBV5-4, with 14 bases matching TRBD2. Germline V gene sequence: CDR1 SGHNT, CDR2 YYREEE (reference sequence). This CDR3 is built from 15 residues. The CDR3 bases are TGTGCCAGCAGCTTGAAGGGGACTAGCGGGAGTAGTTGTCACTTC. Translation gives CASSLKGTSGSSCHF.

The gene calls are TRBV7-2 and TRBJ1-3; the D gene is possibly TRBD1 (6 bases). V lost 5 bases and J 1 base, leaving 12 bases between the germline ends. The CDR3 sequence is 15 residues long. Germline V gene lookup returns CDR1 SGHTA and CDR2 FQGNSA. CDR3 protein: CASSTGTGSGNTIYF. In nucleotides, the CDR3 is TGTGCCAGCAGCACCGGTACAGGGTCTGGAAACACCATATATTTT.

The chain employs TRBV7-9 and TRBJ2-1; tentative D call: TRBD2 (6 bases). The CDR3 loop spans 15 amino acids. Looked up from germline, CDR1 is SEHNR and CDR2 is FQNEAQ (reference sequence). The germline V and J ends were trimmed by 5 bases and 0 bases, with 11 bases remaining between them. In nucleotides, the CDR3 is TGTGCCAGCAGCCGACGCGGGAACTCCTACAATGAGCAGTTCTTC. Its translation is CASSRRGNSYNEQFF.

The V call is TRBV9, the J call TRBJ1-1, with a weak D call TRBD1 (6 bases). This CDR3 is built from 14 residues. The germline CDR1 and CDR2 sequences are SGDLS and YYNGEE. Trimming shortened V by 2 bases and J by 3 bases, and 11 bases separated the two germline ends. The CDR3 DNA sequence: TGTGCCAGCAGCGTCACAGGGAGGGACACTGAAGCTTTCTTT. Encoded protein: CASSVTGRDTEAFF.

CDR3 sequence: CASSLGNSGGYNEQFF. The DNA for the CDR3 is TGTGCCAGCAGCTTGGGGAACTCGGGGGGCTACAATGAGCAGTTCTTC. V gene TRBV5-4 combines with J gene TRBJ2-1, with 7 bases lining up with TRBD2. V lost 0 bases and J lost 3; bases outside the gene matches: 6. This CDR3 has 16 residues. Germline CDR1 SGHNT, CDR2 YYREEE (reference sequence).

This chain joins TRBV6-5 and TRBJ2-7; 9 positions match TRBD1. J lost 5 bases, V lost 6 bases, and 5 bases had no gene match. Germline CDR1 reads MNHEY; CDR2 reads SVGAGI. The CDR3 runs 13 residues. The CDR3 bases are TGTGCCAGCAGGCGGACAGGGGTCCACGAGCAGTACTTC. This gives the protein CASRRTGVHEQYF.

The V gene is TRBV18, the J gene TRBJ2-1, with D perhaps matching TRBD1 (5 bases). Germline values: CDR1 KGHSH, CDR2 LQKENI. This CDR3 has 15 amino acids. V gave up 3 bases and J gave up 13 bases, with 22 bases separating them. The CDR3 is CASSPSSPSGNSQFF. The DNA for the CDR3 is TGTGCCAGCTCACCCAGCAGCCCATCAGGGAATTCACAGTTCTTC.

In nucleotides, the CDR3 is TGTGCCAGCAGCTTGGCGAGGCAGCCCCAGCATTTT. Translated, it gives CASSLARQPQHF. J is TRBJ1-5 and V is TRBV7-9, with D unclear. Germline V gives CDR1 SEHNR, CDR2 FQNEAQ (reference sequence). CDR3 length: 12 amino acids. Deletions cut 3 bases from V and 7 bases from J, with 7 bases between.

Only a few counts were recorded for this clone. The V gene is TRBV4-2, the J gene TRBJ2-2; 8 bases line up with TRBD2. There are 16 residues in the CDR3. J gave up 9 bases and V 8 bases, and 17 bases lay outside the gene matches. Per the germline V gene, CDR1 is LGHNA and CDR2 is YNFKEQ. The CDR3 bases are TGTGCCAGCCGTCCAGCTAGCGGGCGGGGTGGGTGGGAGCTGTTTTTT. Its protein product is CASRPASGRGGWELFF.

In DNA form, the CDR3 reads TGTGCCAGCAGTCCATCTAGCGGGAGTGGTGAGACCCAGTACTTC. Translated: CASSPSSGSGETQYF. J is TRBJ2-5 and V is TRBV6-5; 10 bases are a match to TRBD2. Per the germline V gene, CDR1 is MNHEY and CDR2 is SVGAGI. The CDR3 is made up of 15 amino acids. With V trimmed by 5 bases and J by 5 bases, 8 bases remained unmatched.

The chain couples TRBV7-2 to TRBJ2-3; 8 bases align to TRBD2. This CDR3 spans 14 amino acids. Unmatched junction bases numbered 4, after V lost 5 bases and J lost 3 bases. The germline gives CDR1 SGHTA, CDR2 FQGNSA. The CDR3 protein is CASSPGLGTDTQYF. In nucleotides, the CDR3 is TGTGCCAGCAGCCCGGGACTAGGTACAGATACGCAGTATTTT.

The rearrangement joins TRBV6-4 to TRBJ1-1; D not resolved. CDR1 MRHNA and CDR2 SNTAGT come from the germline V gene. This CDR3 comprises 11 residues. The V gene lost 2 bases and the J gene lost 8 bases, with 6 bases spanning the gap. The CDR3 DNA follows: TGTGCCAGCAGTGACGGGCAAGAAGCTTTCTTT. It specifies CASSDGQEAFF.

The chain recombines TRBV5-1 with TRBJ1-1, with no clear D. The CDR3 contains 15 residues. The V gene lost 3 bases and the J gene lost 0 bases, with 12 bases spanning the gap. Germline assignment: CDR1 SGHRS and CDR2 YFSETQ. The CDR3 region has the DNA TGCGCCAGCAGCTCGCCCACCGCGATGAACACTGAAGCTTTCTTT. It is translated as CASSSPTAMNTEAFF. Variable domain in full (rest from reference TRBV5-1 and TRBJ1-1): KAGVTQTPRYLIKTRGQQVTLSCSPISGHRSVSWYQQTPGQGLQFLFEYFSETQRNKGNFPGRFSGRQFSNSRSEMNVSTLELGDSALYLCASSSPTAMNTEAFFGQGTRLTVV.

The J gene is TRBJ1-1, the V gene TRBV11-2; 7 bases align to TRBD1. V was pared by 6 bases and J by 1 base, with 17 bases of the junction left unmatched. Germline CDR1 reads SGHAT; CDR2 reads FQNNGV. The CDR3 extends over 18 amino acids. The CDR3 DNA is TGTGCCAGCAGGAAATTGAAGGGGGCTCACCGGGAGAACACTGAAGCTTTCTTT. This sequence encodes CASRKLKGAHRENTEAFF.

This clone has just a few counts. J is TRBJ2-2 and V is TRBV7-9, with D unclear. The V end lost 4 bases, the J end lost 10 bases, and 16 bases lay between the germline ends. The CDR3 loop spans 14 amino acids. Per the germline V gene, CDR1 is SEHNR and CDR2 is FQNEAQ (reference sequence). CDR3 loop: CASSSAPKSEELFF. The CDR3 DNA is TGTGCCAGCAGCTCCGCCCCAAAGTCAGAGGAGCTGTTTTTT.

This chain uses TRBV5-5 with TRBJ1-5; no firm D call. CDR1 and CDR2 from the germline V gene are SGHKS and YYEKEE (reference sequence). The V end lost 1 base, the J end lost 5 bases, and 7 bases lay between the germline ends. The CDR3 loop spans 13 amino acids. CDR3 amino acids: CASSLQRDQPQHF. The CDR3 coding sequence is TGTGCCAGCAGCTTGCAACGGGATCAGCCCCAGCATTTT.

This clone was detected once. The V call is TRBV6-6, the J call TRBJ1-2, with 8 bases aligning to TRBD1. This CDR3 has 14 residues. Per germline, CDR1 MNHNY and CDR2 SVGAGI (reference sequence). With 6 bases clipped from V and 2 bases from J, the junction kept 5 bases outside the gene matches. The CDR3 DNA is TGTGCCAGCAGGCACGGACAGGGCAACTATGGCTACACCTTC. It codes for CASRHGQGNYGYTF.

This clone appeared once. The J gene is TRBJ2-5, the V gene TRBV7-2; 8 bases line up with TRBD2. The DNA end favors TRBJ2-7, so the J call may be wrong. There are 15 residues in the CDR3. Per the germline V gene, CDR1 is SGHTA and CDR2 is FQGNSA. CDR3 bases: TGTGCCAGCATAGGAGGATTCCGGGAGGGCTACGAGCAGTACTTC. Residues: CASIGGFREGYEQYF.

J is TRBJ2-5 and V is TRBV5-6; D is perhaps TRBD2 (5 bases). The CDR3 is 14 amino acids. Germline CDR1 reads SGHDT; CDR2 reads YYEEEE. Trimming removed 4 bases from V and 1 base from J, with 11 bases in between. The CDR3 here is CASSRGQLQETQYF. The CDR3, as DNA: TGTGCCAGCAGCCGAGGGCAGCTCCAAGAGACCCAGTACTTC.

The chain employs TRBV4-1 and TRBJ2-7; 8 bases align to TRBD2. This CDR3 region has 16 residues. Germline CDR1 and CDR2: MGHRA and YSYEKL. The V segment lost 1 base and the J segment 2 bases; nucleotides outside the gene matches: 7. The CDR3 loop is CASSQASGRFAYEQYF. CDR3 DNA sequence: TGCGCCAGCAGCCAAGCCAGCGGGAGATTCGCCTACGAGCAGTACTTC.